This T cell receptor (beta chain) was profiled in a study of vaccination and CD4 T cells after COVID-19. Treatment indicated: approximately 9-day PBMC culture with coronavirus spike peptide pools or control peptides (ViraFEST assay). The CDR3 totals 13 residues. From germline, CDR1 is MNHNS and CDR2 SASEGT. The junction had 2 bases not matched to a gene; V was cut back by 4 bases and J by 4 bases. An Oncomine TCR Beta short-read assay was used to sequence the DNA from cultured CD4+ T cells. TCRdb re-called the PCR reads with MiXCR, one entry per CDR3 protein. The sample lists some 20,000 distinct CDR3 sequences, around 44% seen once, with approximately 25% in the top ten. Note on this clonotype: Its matching antigen is unknown.

The sequence was obtained from a human donor who had recovered from COVID-19. The chain combines TRBV6-1 with TRBJ2-5, with TRBD2 matching over 8 bases. Sample: CD4+ T cells from blood, cultured in vitro, taken before SARS-CoV-2 vaccination. CDR3 nucleotide sequence: TGTGCCAGCAGTGGGACTAGCCTAGAGACCCAGTACTTC. Encoded protein: CASSGTSLETQYF.